The 3 T cell receptor beta chains listed next were all sequenced from one sample in a study of Graves' ophthalmopathy and Graves' hyperthyroidism. The TCR beta CDR3 regions underwent amplification from RNA transcripts. Investigators did first-round RT-PCR with HTBI primers, then second-round multiplex PCR. From the multiplex PCR reads, TCRdb called clonotypes with MiXCR, one entry per CDR3 protein. The sample yields a few hundred thousand distinct CDR3 sequences, roughly 17% seen once. The sample taken for sequencing was peripheral blood. The receptors here all came from an adult man with Graves' ophthalmopathy.

The table lists this clonotype with many counts. This chain uses TRBV5-1 with TRBJ1-1; no firm D call. The V gene lost 0 bases and the J gene lost 11 bases, with 8 bases spanning the gap. Germline V gene lookup returns CDR1 SGHRS and CDR2 YFSETQ. The CDR3 covers 11 residues. CDR3 bases: TGCGCCAGCAGCTTGGGCGTGGATGCTTTCTTT. Translated: CASSLGVDAFF.

At least ten counts were recorded for this clonotype. One junction end does not reproduce the germline sequence, and a read error may be involved. The chain recombines TRBV2 with TRBJ2-7, with 8 positions matching TRBD1. Germline-derived CDR1 and CDR2 are SNHLY and FYNNEI. CDR3 size: 14 residues. The CDR3, as DNA: TGTGCCAGCAGGACACAGGGGGACCCCTACGGGCAGTACTTC. Residues: CASRTQGDPYGQYF.

The rearrangement links TRBV6-5 to TRBJ2-5, with 11 bases that match TRBD2. Germline V gene lookup returns CDR1 MNHEY and CDR2 SVGAGI. CDR3 length equals 15 residues. V was pared by 0 bases and J by 5 bases, with 2 bases of the junction left unmatched. As DNA, the CDR3 is TGTGCCAGCAGTTACTCGTCTAGCGGGAGGGAGACCCAGTACTTC. Translation: CASSYSSSGRETQYF.